The 28 T cell receptor beta chains below were found in one sample sequenced in a study of T cell repertoires in cytomegalovirus infection (dated by TCRdb to between 2018 and 2020). Instrument used: Illumina HiSeq 1500. TCRdb redid the processing of the public reads, applying fastp at Q25 and MiXCR, and retained in-frame beta chains. Rows matching on CDR3 protein sequence are summarized as one entry with the most common DNA and genes. This sample gives 150,000 to 200,000 distinct CDR3 sequences in total; 13% to 15% of them show up just once. The ten largest clones capture about a quarter of the sample. Specimen: PBMCs. The receptors stem from a human donor in good health (CMV status not recorded). Some clones in this sample may be carry-over from other donors' samples.

This clonotype occurred many times. V and J are TRBV6-6 and TRBJ2-1, with 7 bases lining up with TRBD2. After removal of 2 bases from V and 6 bases from J, the junction contained 7 bases not matched to a gene. Germline assignment: CDR1 MNHNY and CDR2 SVGAGI (reference sequence). This CDR3 is built from 15 residues. CDR3 in DNA: TGTGCCAGCAGTTACCGCGGGGGAACTTCCAATGAGCAGTTCTTC. This translates into CASSYRGGTSNEQFF.

This clonotype was counted ten times or more. This chain links TRBV7-8 with TRBJ2-2, with D unclear. The CDR3 runs to 15 residues. CDR1 and CDR2 (germline): SGHVS, FQNEAQ. V was cut by 5 bases and J by 2 bases, with 12 bases left in between. This CDR3 is CASSLGSRNTGELFF. The CDR3 DNA reads as TGTGCCAGCAGCCTCGGGTCCCGAAACACCGGGGAGCTGTTTTTT.

V is TRBV6-6 and J is TRBJ1-2; D is unresolved. The CDR3 is 13 residues long. The V end was cut by 6 bases, the J end by 8 bases, with 16 bases between. From germline, CDR1 is MNHNY and CDR2 SVGAGI (reference sequence). Here the CDR3 reads CASRGTLGLGYTF. In nucleotides, the CDR3 is TGTGCCAGCAGGGGTACATTGGGCCTGGGCTACACCTTC.

This clonotype was seen a few times. The chain joins TRBV15 to TRBJ1-1; no clear D. V was clipped by 3 bases and J by 2 bases, with 13 bases between them. This CDR3 has 15 amino acids. Germline assignment: CDR1 LNHNV and CDR2 YYDKDF (reference sequence). The CDR3 is CATSSARTDNTEAFF. The CDR3 DNA sequence: TGTGCCACCAGCAGTGCCCGGACGGATAACACTGAAGCTTTCTTT. Full variable domain (missing parts from reference TRBV15 and TRBJ1-1): DAMVIQNPRYQVTQFGKPVTLSCSQTLNHNVMYWYQQKSSQAPKLLFHYYDKDFNNEADTPDNFQSRRPNTSFCFLDIRSPGLGDTAMYLCATSSARTDNTEAFFGQGTRLTVV.

There are many counts of this clonotype. The chain combines TRBV5-1 with TRBJ2-1; tentatively, D is TRBD1 (6 bases). Trimming took off 4 bases at V and 0 bases at J, with 14 bases between the two ends. This CDR3 has 16 residues. Germline V gives CDR1 SGHRS, CDR2 YFSETQ. This CDR3 reads CASSADSLSSYNEQFF. The CDR3 DNA sequence: TGCGCCAGCAGCGCGGACAGTCTAAGCTCCTACAATGAGCAGTTCTTC.

The rearrangement joins TRBV29-1 to TRBJ2-4, with no clear D. Germline V gene sequence: CDR1 SQVTM, CDR2 ANQGSEA. Trimming left V 1 base short and J 2 bases short, with 15 bases between. CDR3 length: 16 amino acids. This CDR3 reads CSVEGRVGPTKNIQYF. The CDR3 bases are TGCAGCGTTGAAGGTCGAGTGGGCCCCACCAAAAACATTCAGTACTTC.

The chain combines TRBV5-1 with TRBJ1-4; tentative D call: TRBD1 (5 bases). Trimming pared 4 bases from V and 0 bases from J, leaving 10 bases between. The CDR3 is 15 residues long. Per germline, CDR1 SGHRS and CDR2 YFSETQ. This CDR3 reads CASSQGHATNEKLFF. CDR3 DNA: TGCGCCAGCAGCCAAGGACACGCAACTAATGAAAAACTGTTTTTT.

This clonotype has more than one count but fewer than ten. This chain joins TRBV29-1 and TRBJ1-1; D unresolved. From germline, CDR1 is SQVTM and CDR2 ANQGSEA. V gave up 8 bases and J gave up 3 bases, with 16 bases separating them. The CDR3 spans 13 residues. The CDR3 loop reads CSSSGGGDTEAFF. For the CDR3, the DNA is TGCAGCTCCTCGGGAGGTGGGGACACTGAAGCTTTCTTT.

This clonotype was observed a handful of times. The chain is built from TRBV13 and TRBJ1-2; maybe TRBD1 (6 bases). The V end lost 7 bases, the J end lost 3 bases, and 15 bases lay between the germline ends. The CDR3 loop spans 14 amino acids. Germline V gene sequence: CDR1 PRHDT, CDR2 FYEKMQ (reference sequence). The DNA of the CDR3 is TGTGCCAGCAAGAGGAACAGGGAGTACTATGGCTACACCTTC. Its protein product is CASKRNREYYGYTF. Using reference TRBV13 and TRBJ1-2 for the parts outside the CDR3, the full variable domain is AAGVIQSPRHLIKEKRETATLKCYPIPRHDTVYWYQQGPGQDPQFLISFYEKMQSDKGSIPDRFSAQQFSDYHSELNMSSLELGDSALYFCASKRNREYYGYTFGSGTRLTVV.

Only a few counts were recorded for this clonotype. The rearrangement links TRBV12-3 or TRBV12-4 to TRBJ2-1, with 8 bases that match TRBD2. Trimming removed 9 bases from V and 5 bases from J; junction bases left unmatched: 6. The CDR3 runs 13 residues. The CDR3 loop reads CASRGAGDNEQFF. CDR3 in DNA: TGTGCCAGTCGAGGAGCGGGAGACAATGAGCAGTTCTTC.

This clonotype was counted between two and nine times. The chain employs TRBV11-3 and TRBJ2-3; D gene ambiguous. The germline V gene encodes CDR1 SGHNT and CDR2 YENEEA. Between the trimmed V and J ends, which lost 3 bases and 6 bases, there was a span of 10 bases. This CDR3 region has 13 residues. The CDR3 region has the DNA TGTGCCAGCAGCTTCACTACGGTGGATACGCAGTATTTT. As protein: CASSFTTVDTQYF.

This clonotype was seen many times. The V gene is TRBV7-2, the J gene TRBJ2-5, with D possibly TRBD2 on 6 matching bases. This CDR3 spans 15 amino acids. Per the germline V gene, CDR1 is SGHTA and CDR2 is FQGNSA. Between the trimmed V and J ends, which lost 1 base and 1 base, there was a span of 10 bases. The CDR3 region is CASSLGGGVQETQYF. The CDR3 DNA sequence: TGTGCCAGCAGCTTAGGAGGCGGGGTCCAAGAGACCCAGTACTTC.

This clonotype was counted at least ten times. The chain uses TRBV7-2 and TRBJ1-2; D is undetermined. Germline-derived CDR1 and CDR2 are SGHTA and FQGNSA. V was clipped by 1 base and J by 8 bases, with 11 bases between them. This CDR3 has 13 residues. For the CDR3, the DNA is TGTGCCAGCAGCTTAGGTCCTCCGTGGGGCTACACCTTC. As protein: CASSLGPPWGYTF.

This clonotype was counted ten times or more. The chain has TRBV28 and TRBJ1-4; 9 bases align to TRBD1. V was clipped by 6 bases and J by 10 bases; unmatched bases: 9. The CDR3 covers 14 residues. The V gene's germline CDR1 is MDHEN and CDR2 SYDVKM. The CDR3 reads CASSSTGGGGKLFF. The CDR3 nucleotides are TGTGCCAGCAGCTCCACAGGGGGCGGTGGAAAACTGTTTTTT.

The gene calls are TRBV20-1 and TRBJ2-7; the match to TRBD2 covers 14 bases. Per the germline V gene, CDR1 is DFQATT and CDR2 is SNEGSKA (reference sequence). V gave up 5 bases and J gave up 4 bases; unmatched junction bases: 1. The CDR3 is 13 amino acids. The CDR3 is CSAGLAGGYEQYF. CDR3 bases: TGCAGTGCTGGACTAGCGGGGGGATACGAGCAGTACTTC.

This sequence joins TRBV20-1 and TRBJ2-3; 13 nucleotides agree with TRBD2. The CDR3 has 16 residues. The V gene end was trimmed by 4 bases and the J gene end by 2 bases; junction bases not matched to a gene: 6. Germline V CDR1 and CDR2: DFQATT, SNEGSKA (reference sequence). The CDR3 loop is CSAMLGLAGTTDTQYF. The CDR3 nucleotides are TGCAGTGCTATGCTGGGACTAGCGGGAACCACAGATACGCAGTATTTT.

Ten or more counts support this clonotype. V and J are TRBV28 and TRBJ1-5; TRBD1 agrees at 10 bases. J gave up 0 bases and V 4 bases, and 3 bases lay outside the gene matches. The CDR3 extends over 16 amino acids. Germline V gene sequence: CDR1 MDHEN, CDR2 SYDVKM. This CDR3 reads CASSYGTGDSNQPQHF. The CDR3 bases are TGTGCCAGCAGTTATGGGACAGGGGATAGCAATCAGCCCCAGCATTTT.

As regards this clonotype: This may be a read error: a much more frequent sequence differs by one nucleotide. The chain couples TRBV6-2 or TRBV6-3 to TRBJ2-5; 8 nucleotides agree with TRBD2. Losses at the gene ends were 4 bases for V and 6 bases for J; bases not matched to a gene: 10. CDR3 length: 15 residues. The germline gives CDR1 MNHEY, CDR2 SVGEGT. DNA for the CDR3: TGTGCCAGCAGTTTGACTAGCGCAACGGGGAAGACCCAGTACTTC. It yields the protein CASSLTSATGKTQYF.

This clonotype came up many times. The CDR3 sequence is CASSPVWERSEQYF. The CDR3 bases are TGTGCCAGCAGCCCTGTTTGGGAGAGGTCCGAGCAGTACTTC. The rearrangement links TRBV7-9 to TRBJ2-7; D is perhaps TRBD2 (5 bases). The CDR3 runs 14 residues. Germline CDR1 and CDR2: SEHNR and FQNEAQ (reference sequence). V lost 5 bases and J 6 bases, leaving 17 bases between the germline ends.

This clonotype was found many times. The chain is built from TRBV7-2 and TRBJ2-7; D gene ambiguous. The length of the CDR3 is 15 residues. V was cut by 5 bases and J by 1 base, with 15 bases left in between. Germline values: CDR1 SGHTA, CDR2 FQGNSA. The CDR3 sequence is CASSLTLGVSYEQYF. The CDR3 bases are TGTGCCAGCAGCCTCACCCTTGGGGTTTCCTACGAGCAGTACTTC.

V gene TRBV6-2 or TRBV6-3 combines with J gene TRBJ1-1; D uncertain. Germline V gives CDR1 MNHEY, CDR2 SVGEGT. V shed 0 bases and J shed 0 bases, with 14 bases lying between them. CDR3 length equals 17 residues. The CDR3 loop reads CASSYSAVGSLNTEAFF. CDR3 in DNA: TGTGCCAGCAGTTACTCGGCGGTTGGCAGCCTGAACACTGAAGCTTTCTTT.

This clonotype was picked up many times. The chain is built from TRBV7-9 and TRBJ2-1; D not certain. V was clipped by 3 bases and J by 9 bases, with 12 bases between them. The CDR3 runs 13 residues. The germline V gene encodes CDR1 SEHNR and CDR2 FQNEAQ (reference sequence). The DNA for the CDR3 is TGTGCCAGCAGCTTGGATGATCGCAGTGAGCAGTTCTTC. Its translation is CASSLDDRSEQFF. Full variable domain (remainder filled in from reference TRBV7-9 and TRBJ2-1): DTGVSQNPRHKITKRGQNVTFRCDPISEHNRLYWYRQTLGQGPEFLTYFQNEAQLEKSRLLSDRFSAERPKGSFSTLEIQRTEQGDSAMYLCASSLDDRSEQFFGPGTRLTVL.

Remarks on this clonotype: A much larger clonotype is one base distant, so this may be a read error. The V and J genes are TRBV7-3 and TRBJ2-1; 7 nucleotides line up with TRBD1. This CDR3 contains 15 residues. The V segment lost 3 bases and the J segment 0 bases; nucleotides outside the gene matches: 2. The germline V gene encodes CDR1 SGHTA and CDR2 FQGTGA. Here the CDR3 reads CASSFDRDSYNEQFF. The CDR3 region has the DNA TGTGCCAGCAGCTTTGACAGGGACTCCTACAATGAGCAGTTCTTC.

In its sample, this clonotype was seen a few times. The V and J genes are TRBV7-6 and TRBJ2-7, with 10 bases identical to TRBD1. Germline assignment: CDR1 SGHVS and CDR2 FNYEAQ. The CDR3 extends over 16 amino acids. Trimming cost V 5 bases and J 2 bases; bases outside gene matches: 9. CDR3 nucleotides: TGTGCCAGCAGCGCTAATGGGGGGACAGGGGCCTACGAGCAGTACTTC. It yields the protein CASSANGGTGAYEQYF.

This clonotype came up many times. V is TRBV6-5 and J is TRBJ1-4, with 9 bases matching TRBD1. This CDR3 region has 15 residues. J lost 7 bases, V lost 0 bases, and 3 bases had no gene match. CDR1 is MNHEY, CDR2 SVGAGI, per germline. The chain's CDR3 is CASSYSGQGREKLFF. CDR3 DNA sequence: TGTGCCAGCAGTTACTCAGGACAGGGGCGTGAAAAACTGTTTTTT.

The DNA of the CDR3 is TGTGCCAGCAGCTTCACTGGGGCCAACGTCCTGACTTTC. This codes for CASSFTGANVLTF. This chain joins TRBV7-9 and TRBJ2-6; no clear D gene. This CDR3 is 13 amino acids long. The germline V gene has CDR1 SEHNR and CDR2 FQNEAQ (reference sequence). V dropped 3 bases and J dropped 2 bases, with 2 bases sitting between them.

Many counts were recorded for this clonotype. The rearrangement joins TRBV6-4 to TRBJ2-5; D remains unclear. Between the trimmed V and J ends, which lost 10 bases and 4 bases, there was a span of 7 bases. Germline CDR1 is MRHNA and CDR2 is SNTAGT. The CDR3 extends over 10 amino acids. For the CDR3, the DNA is TGTGCCATATCTCGAGAGACCCAGTACTTC. Its translation: CAISRETQYF.

In this sample, this clonotype turned up many times. The chain has TRBV7-2 and TRBJ1-3; D gene ambiguous. V was cut by 4 bases and J by 0 bases, with 10 bases left in between. Per germline, CDR1 SGHTA and CDR2 FQGNSA. The length of the CDR3 is 15 residues. CDR3 DNA sequence: TGTGCCAGCAGCTCCTCCCCAAGCTCTGGAAACACCATATATTTT. Translating gives CASSSSPSSGNTIYF.